The entry that follows covers one T cell receptor beta chain sequence. What it binds is not known. TCRdb's table, derived via immunoSEQ multiplex PCR, lists solely in-frame clones and lacks some. The data show 100,000 to 150,000 clones, about 96% seen once. These data belong to a study of cytomegalovirus exposure and HLA in healthy donors. On the study more broadly: A later analysis reported the 100 to 150 validation repertoires used the same platform as the 550 to 700 first-cohort repertoires. Whole-study results and caveats: Accounts indicate the classifier identified cytomegalovirus status with strong specificity and sensitivity. Overall, roughly 160 TCR beta chains were annotated as cytomegalovirus-associated.

This TCR was sampled from a young man in good health and CMV-seronegative. The sample taken for sequencing was PBMCs.

This CDR3 reads CASNNRGSVQYF. Here the CDR3 DNA reads TGTGCATCGAATAATCGGGGGTCGGTGCAGTACTTC. The J gene is TRBJ2-7, the V gene TRBV6-6, with D tentatively TRBD2 (6 bases). Germline lookup yields CDR1 MNHNY and CDR2 SVGAGI (reference sequence). The CDR3 is 12 amino acids.